This T cell receptor (beta chain) was sequenced in a study of OX40 agonist ivuxolimab in advanced cancers. Study summary: Treatment received earlier with anti-PD-1, anti-PD-L1 or anti-CTLA-4 agents was allowed, and around 36% had some. Partial responses were seen in three patients, one with hepatocellular carcinoma and two with cutaneous melanoma.

In its sample, this clone is medium-sized. Its antigen remains unknown. Patients with autoimmune history or systemic immunosuppression were excluded. Profiling relied on immunoSEQ multiplex PCR, and the TCRdb table lists in-frame clones only, not all of them. In the table there are 30,000 to 45,000 clones, over 60% of which are singletons. Study-level points and caveats: On average, a greater number of expanded clones characterised CD8+ T cells relative to CD4+.

The sequence derives from an adult with an advanced solid tumor such as melanoma, head and neck, liver or kidney cancer. Sample: CD4+ or CD8+ T cells sorted from blood, taken in a trial of the OX40 agonist ivuxolimab.

CDR3 loop: CASRLQGAYTEAFF. The DNA for the CDR3 is TGTGCCAGCAGACTACAGGGGGCCTATACTGAAGCTTTCTTT. The rearrangement links TRBV27 to TRBJ1-1; 9 nucleotides line up with TRBD1. J lost 5 bases, V lost 6 bases, and 7 bases had no gene match. Germline V gives CDR1 MNHEY, CDR2 SMNVEV (reference sequence). The CDR3 sequence is 14 residues long.